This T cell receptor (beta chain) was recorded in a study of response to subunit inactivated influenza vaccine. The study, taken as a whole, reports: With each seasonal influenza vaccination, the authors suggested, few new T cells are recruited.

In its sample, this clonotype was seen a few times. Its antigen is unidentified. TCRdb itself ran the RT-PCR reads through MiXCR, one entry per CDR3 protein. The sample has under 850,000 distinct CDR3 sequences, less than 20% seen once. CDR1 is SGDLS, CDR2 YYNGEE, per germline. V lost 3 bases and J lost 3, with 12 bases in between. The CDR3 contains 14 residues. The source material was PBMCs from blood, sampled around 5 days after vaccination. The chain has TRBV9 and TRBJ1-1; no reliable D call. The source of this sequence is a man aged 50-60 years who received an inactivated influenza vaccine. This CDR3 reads CASSAHASDTEAFF. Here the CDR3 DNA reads TGTGCCAGCAGCGCCCACGCTTCGGACACTGAAGCTTTCTTT.